This T cell receptor beta chain was sequenced in a study of shared clonotypes between healthy human individuals. A word on this clone: Its specificity is not known.

Assay: immunoSEQ multiplex PCR; the TCRdb copy retains only in-frame clones and omits some. The sample consists of a few million clones, approximately 95% of them appearing once. Findings of the study overall: Across subsets, estimated richness was generally greater for naive than for memory populations. Clonotypes which were not shared had lower generation probabilities than clonotypes that all four donors shared.

Material for sequencing was naive CD4+ T cells from PBMCs. Subset specified: CD45RA+ positively selected. The sequence came from a young man in good health. Some clones in this sample may be carry-over from other donors' samples.

The chain's CDR3 is CASSPGTASYEQYF. DNA of the CDR3: TGTGCCAGTAGTCCAGGGACAGCCTCCTACGAGCAGTACTTC. The chain recombines TRBV19 with TRBJ2-7; TRBD1 agrees at 7 bases. The germline V gene has CDR1 LNHDA and CDR2 SQIVND (reference sequence). V was pared by 5 bases and J by 0 bases, with 4 bases of the junction left unmatched. The CDR3 sequence is 14 residues long.